This passage covers 13 T cell receptor beta chains from one sample sequenced in a study of T cell responses to AZD1222 COVID-19 vaccine. Profiling relied on immunoSEQ multiplex PCR, and the TCRdb table lists in-frame clones only, not all of them. The data contain about 130,000 clones, about nine tenths of them seen just once; the ten biggest clones take up 6.9%. The source was peripheral blood, collected on day 0 of AZD1222 vaccination. Source of these receptors: an adult in good health.

The chain couples TRBV24-1 to TRBJ2-5; 7 positions agree with TRBD1. V lost 1 base, J lost 2 bases, and 6 bases stayed unmatched. CDR1 and CDR2 (germline): KGHDR, SFDVKD. The CDR3 totals 16 residues. CDR3 sequence (DNA): TGTGCCACCAGTGATTTTCTTAGGGGACAGCAAGAGACCCAGTACTTC. Its protein is CATSDFLRGQQETQYF.

V is TRBV19 and J is TRBJ2-7; D is perhaps TRBD1 (6 bases). V lost 8 bases, J lost 7 bases, and 15 bases lay in between. This CDR3 has 12 amino acids. Germline V gene lookup returns CDR1 LNHDA and CDR2 SQIVND (reference sequence). CDR3 sequence (DNA): TGTGCCAGTGGAGAGGGGGTCAGGGAGCAGTACTTC. It yields the protein CASGEGVREQYF.

This chain connects TRBV9 to TRBJ2-7; no clear D. Looked up from germline, CDR1 is SGDLS and CDR2 is YYNGEE. The V end lost 0 bases, the J end lost 2 bases, and 6 bases lay between the germline ends. The CDR3 is 13 amino acids. This CDR3 is CASSVGSAYEQYF. As DNA, the CDR3 is TGTGCCAGCAGCGTAGGGTCCGCCTACGAGCAGTACTTC.

The chain joins TRBV19 to TRBJ2-3, with 7 bases fitting TRBD2. This CDR3 contains 13 residues. The germline V gene has CDR1 LNHDA and CDR2 SQIVND (reference sequence). With 5 bases clipped from V and 5 bases from J, the junction kept 4 bases outside the gene matches. Here the CDR3 DNA reads TGTGCCAGTAGTTCGGGGGGAGGAGATACGCAGTATTTT. Translated: CASSSGGGDTQYF.

The CDR3 loop reads CATSRVEGGQADEKLFF. CDR3 DNA sequence: TGTGCCACCAGCAGAGTAGAAGGGGGACAGGCGGATGAAAAACTGTTTTTT. The rearrangement links TRBV15 to TRBJ1-4; 8 positions match TRBD1. After removal of 1 base from V and 6 bases from J, the junction contained 10 bases not matched to a gene. Germline V lookup: CDR1 LNHNV, CDR2 YYDKDF (reference sequence). The CDR3 has 17 residues.

The chain carries TRBV30 and TRBJ2-7, with 7 positions matching TRBD1. CDR1 GTSNPN and CDR2 SVGIG come from the germline V gene (reference sequence). The V segment lost 8 bases and the J segment 0 bases; nucleotides outside the gene matches: 7. The CDR3 is 13 amino acids. CDR3 sequence reads: CAGLRQGSYEQYF. DNA for the CDR3: TGTGCCGGACTTCGACAGGGCTCCTACGAGCAGTACTTC.

The chain carries TRBV9 and TRBJ2-5; D could derive from TRBD1 or TRBD2 (6 bases each). V lost 1 base and J 5 bases, leaving 12 bases between the germline ends. The CDR3 consists of 14 residues. From germline, CDR1 is SGDLS and CDR2 YYNGEE. The CDR3 loop reads CASSVWGAGETQYF. For the CDR3, the DNA is TGTGCCAGCAGCGTATGGGGGGCTGGGGAGACCCAGTACTTC.

The chain links TRBV2 to TRBJ2-2; 9 positions agree with TRBD1. The V segment lost 2 bases and the J segment 3 bases; nucleotides outside the gene matches: 4. CDR1 SNHLY and CDR2 FYNNEI come from the germline V gene. The CDR3 consists of 16 residues. In DNA form, the CDR3 reads TGTGCCAGCAGTGAAACGGGACAGGGTTACACCGGGGAGCTGTTTTTT. Translated: CASSETGQGYTGELFF.

The CDR3 bases are TGTGCCAGCAGAACTCTGACAGGGGCTGGGACCCAGTACTTC. Its protein is CASRTLTGAGTQYF. This chain links TRBV6-5 with TRBJ2-5; TRBD1 agrees at 8 bases. After removal of 6 bases from V and 7 bases from J, the junction contained 10 bases not matched to a gene. CDR3 length: 14 amino acids. Germline V gene data show CDR1 as MNHEY and CDR2 as SVGAGI.

The rearrangement joins TRBV6-2 or TRBV6-3 to TRBJ2-3, with 12 positions matching TRBD2. The CDR3 is 19 amino acids. Germline CDR1 reads MNHEY; CDR2 reads SVGEGT. After removal of 5 bases from V and 0 bases from J, the junction contained 12 bases not matched to a gene. In DNA, the CDR3 is TGTGCCAGCAGTCCCAGTACTAGCGGGGGGCCCCTGAGCACAGATACGCAGTATTTT. Translating gives CASSPSTSGGPLSTDTQYF.

This sequence joins TRBV4-3 and TRBJ2-1; no firm D call. In germline, CDR1 is LGHNA, CDR2 YSLEER. This CDR3 comprises 12 residues. The germline V and J ends were trimmed by 2 bases and 8 bases, with 7 bases remaining between them. Here the CDR3 reads CASSQSGHEQFF. The CDR3 DNA follows: TGCGCCAGCAGCCAAAGTGGCCATGAGCAGTTCTTC.

The rearrangement links TRBV30 to TRBJ2-5; weak D call: TRBD2 (7 bases). Trimming cost V 2 bases and J 2 bases, with 15 bases left between them. The length of the CDR3 is 15 residues. Germline assignment: CDR1 GTSNPN and CDR2 SVGIG (reference sequence). Written as DNA, the CDR3 is TGTGCCTGGAGTAAGGGGGGGGGAACACAAGAGACCCAGTACTTC. Translating gives CAWSKGGGTQETQYF.

CDR3 nucleotide sequence: TGTGCCAGCAGGGACAGGGGCTATAGCAATCAGCCCCAGCATTTT. Its translation is CASRDRGYSNQPQHF. The rearrangement joins TRBV28 to TRBJ1-5, with 9 bases fitting TRBD1. V dropped 6 bases and J dropped 0; count of bases not matched to a gene: 3. The CDR3 has 15 amino acids. Germline V gene sequence: CDR1 MDHEN, CDR2 SYDVKM.